Listed here are 13 T cell receptor beta chains from one sample, sequenced in a study of T cell responses to AZD1222 COVID-19 vaccine. TCRdb's copy holds only in-frame clones and misses some; the assay was immunoSEQ multiplex PCR. Of 250,000 to 300,000 clones in the sample, almost 95% were seen once. Sequences were derived from peripheral blood, sampled 28 days after the second AZD1222 dose. These receptors were collected from an adult who received the AZD1222 COVID-19 vaccine.

A note on this clone: One junction end disagrees with the germline gene, perhaps due to a read error. J is TRBJ2-1 and V is TRBV28, with TRBD1 matching 7 bases. From germline, CDR1 is MDHEN and CDR2 SYDVKM. The CDR3 loop spans 14 amino acids. The CDR3 is CASNLQGRYNEQFF. The CDR3 nucleotides are TGTGCCAGCAATTTACAGGGGCGATACAATGAGCAGTTCTTC.

The gene calls are TRBV9 and TRBJ2-1; either TRBD1 or TRBD2 may fit D (6 bases each). The CDR3 sequence is 16 residues long. CDR1 is SGDLS and CDR2 is YYNGEE in the germline V gene. V was cut by 4 bases and J by 0 bases, with 14 bases left in between. CDR3 in amino acids: CASSQGGSPSYNEQFF. CDR3 coding DNA: TGTGCCAGCAGCCAAGGGGGGAGCCCCTCCTACAATGAGCAGTTCTTC. Filled out from reference TRBV9 and TRBJ2-1, the complete variable domain reads DSGVTQTPKHLITATGQRVTLRCSPRSGDLSVYWYQQSLDQGLQFLIQYYNGEERAKGNILERFSAQQFPDLHSELNLSSLELGDSALYFCASSQGGSPSYNEQFFGPGTRLTVL.

The V and J genes are TRBV4-2 and TRBJ1-5; D is ambiguous. V shed 6 bases and J shed 2 bases, with 11 bases lying between them. The CDR3 is made up of 14 amino acids. Germline assignment: CDR1 LGHNA and CDR2 YNFKEQ. The CDR3 sequence is CASSPSQGNQPQHF. CDR3 nucleotide sequence: TGTGCCAGCAGTCCCTCGCAGGGCAATCAGCCCCAGCATTTT.

V is TRBV9 and J is TRBJ1-5; D gene ambiguous. Germline CDR1 SGDLS, CDR2 YYNGEE. The CDR3 is 15 residues long. V gave up 3 bases and J gave up 4 bases, with 14 bases separating them. The chain's CDR3 is CASSGSRAINQPQHF. The CDR3 bases are TGTGCCAGCAGCGGTTCGAGGGCAATTAATCAGCCCCAGCATTTT.

Written as DNA, the CDR3 is TGCGCCAGCAGCATGCCGGGGGCCGTAGACGAGCAGTACTTC. Translated, it gives CASSMPGAVDEQYF. The rearrangement links TRBV5-1 to TRBJ2-7; the D gene could be TRBD1 or TRBD2 (6 bases each). The V gene lost 4 bases and the J gene lost 5 bases, with 16 bases spanning the gap. The CDR3 is 14 amino acids. Germline V gene data show CDR1 as SGHRS and CDR2 as YFSETQ.

This chain links TRBV7-9 with TRBJ1-1, with D perhaps TRBD1 (6 bases). Germline V gene sequence: CDR1 SEHNR, CDR2 FQNEAQ (reference sequence). This CDR3 comprises 16 residues. The V end was cut by 1 base, the J end by 6 bases, with 18 bases between. In DNA form, the CDR3 reads TGTGCCAGCAGCTTAGGGGGACAAATTATTGGCGCTGAAGCTTTCTTT. It is translated as CASSLGGQIIGAEAFF. The full variable domain, rest sourced from reference TRBV7-9 and TRBJ1-1, is DTGVSQNPRHKITKRGQNVTFRCDPISEHNRLYWYRQTLGQGPEFLTYFQNEAQLEKSRLLSDRFSAERPKGSFSTLEIQRTEQGDSAMYLCASSLGGQIIGAEAFFGQGTRLTVV.

The V call is TRBV3-1 (or the pseudogene TRBV3-2), the J call TRBJ2-3; 9 nucleotides match TRBD2. Losses at the gene ends were 6 bases for V and 4 bases for J; bases not matched to a gene: 5. The CDR3 extends over 14 amino acids. Germline assignment: CDR1 LGHDT and CDR2 YNNKEL (reference sequence). The CDR3 DNA reads TGTGCCAGCAGGCGGGGGGGGATTGCAGATACGCAGTATTTT. Residues: CASRRGGIADTQYF.

The chain carries TRBV3-1 (or the pseudogene TRBV3-2) and TRBJ1-1; possible D gene TRBD1, 5 bases. V was pared by 5 bases and J by 4 bases, with 14 bases between. CDR3 length equals 14 residues. Per germline, CDR1 LGHDT and CDR2 YNNKEL (reference sequence). The CDR3 sequence is CASSANGGGTEAFF. CDR3 sequence (DNA): TGTGCCAGCAGCGCAAATGGGGGGGGCACTGAAGCTTTCTTT.

V is TRBV9 and J is TRBJ1-2, with D maybe TRBD1 (6 bases). Trimming removed 0 bases at V and 2 bases at J, with 11 bases between. CDR3 size: 15 residues. Looked up from germline, CDR1 is SGDLS and CDR2 is YYNGEE. DNA of the CDR3: TGTGCCAGCAGCGTAGAGGGGGGGCGGAACTATGGCTACACCTTC. Translating gives CASSVEGGRNYGYTF.

This chain connects TRBV19 to TRBJ2-7; D gene unclear. V was cut by 6 bases and J by 2 bases, with 11 bases left in between. This CDR3 has 13 amino acids. The germline V gene has CDR1 LNHDA and CDR2 SQIVND (reference sequence). CDR3 DNA sequence: TGTGCCAGTAGCCATGACACGACCTACGAGCAGTACTTC. This gives the protein CASSHDTTYEQYF.

The rearrangement joins TRBV4-1 to TRBJ1-4; 7 positions match TRBD1. CDR1 MGHRA and CDR2 YSYEKL come from the germline V gene. V shed 3 bases, J shed 6 bases, and the junction held 4 bases outside the gene matches. The CDR3 extends over 14 amino acids. The CDR3 loop is CASSHQGGDEKLFF. The CDR3 DNA reads as TGCGCCAGCAGCCACCAGGGGGGTGATGAAAAACTGTTTTTT.

Points on this clone: Mismatch with germline at one junction end may stem from a read error. This chain joins TRBV7-7 and TRBJ2-2, with 7 bases aligning to TRBD1. Germline V lookup: CDR1 SSHAT, CDR2 FNYEAQ (reference sequence). The CDR3 extends over 14 amino acids. CDR3 nucleotide sequence: TGTGCTAGCAGCCATCGGACAGGCACCGGGGAGCTGTTTTTT. Translating gives CASSHRTGTGELFF.

The V and J genes are TRBV3-1 (or the pseudogene TRBV3-2) and TRBJ2-1; possibly TRBD2 for D (5 bases). CDR1 and CDR2 from the germline V gene are LGHDT and YNNKEL (reference sequence). Trimming took off 0 bases at V and 2 bases at J, with 14 bases between the two ends. The CDR3 runs to 17 residues. The CDR3 loop reads CASSQDRGSSTYNEQFF. The CDR3 bases are TGTGCCAGCAGCCAAGATCGCGGCTCTAGCACCTACAATGAGCAGTTCTTC.